One and the same sample provided the 18 T cell receptor beta chains below, sequenced in a study of naive and memory T cell subsets. Both TRBC1 and TRBC2 were covered by a beta constant-region primer of two equimolar oligonucleotides. Ligated cDNA was amplified by four rounds of PCR with nested alpha and beta constant-region primers and SP2. Each CDR3 protein gets one entry after TCRdb re-called the UMI-ligation and nested PCR reads with MiXCR. The data contain more than 100,000 distinct CDR3 sequences, about 36% of them singletons. The specimen was central memory CD4+ T cells from blood. The receptors stem from a human donor in good health.

This clonotype has at least ten counts. This rearrangement joins TRBV28 to TRBJ2-5; TRBD1 agrees at 8 bases. Germline CDR1 and CDR2: MDHEN and SYDVKM. Losses at the gene ends were 2 bases for V and 4 bases for J; bases not matched to a gene: 6. The CDR3 loop spans 15 amino acids. CDR3 sequence reads: CASSLRGTGGETQYF. CDR3 nucleotides: TGTGCCAGCAGTTTACGAGGGACAGGCGGAGAGACCCAGTACTTC.

This clonotype was recorded a few times. The J gene is TRBJ1-2, the V gene TRBV30; TRBD1 might be the D (6 bases). The CDR3 extends over 12 amino acids. Looked up from germline, CDR1 is GTSNPN and CDR2 is SVGIG (reference sequence). Trimming removed 5 bases at V and 6 bases at J, with 13 bases between. The CDR3 nucleotides are TGTGCCTGGCAGGACAGCTACAATGGCTACACCTTC. Its translation: CAWQDSYNGYTF.

This clonotype is a singleton in its sample. The CDR3 DNA sequence: TGCAGTGCTAGAGATCAACTAGCGGGAGGGGGTACGCAGTATTTT. Its protein is CSARDQLAGGGTQYF. The genes are TRBV20-1 and TRBJ2-3, with 13 positions matching TRBD2. The J segment lost 8 bases and the V segment lost 0 bases, leaving 5 bases of the junction unmatched. Germline V gene sequence: CDR1 DFQATT, CDR2 SNEGSKA (reference sequence). CDR3 length: 15 residues.

CDR3 bases: TGTGCCGTATCGTTGGGGCAAATCCTAGAAGATACGCAGTATTTT. Amino acid sequence: CAVSLGQILEDTQYF. The rearrangement joins TRBV10-3 to TRBJ2-3, with D possibly being TRBD1 (5 bases). In germline, CDR1 is ENHRY, CDR2 SYGVKD. The CDR3 length is 15 residues. V shed 11 bases and J shed 5 bases, with 23 bases lying between them.

There are a few counts of this clonotype. The chain employs TRBV20-1 and TRBJ1-1; 10 nucleotides align to TRBD1. The CDR3 loop spans 17 amino acids. The V segment lost 0 bases and the J segment 1 base; nucleotides outside the gene matches: 8. Per germline, CDR1 DFQATT and CDR2 SNEGSKA (reference sequence). CDR3 in amino acids: CSARDRGTGARNTEAFF. In nucleotides, the CDR3 is TGCAGTGCTAGAGATCGGGGGACAGGGGCGAGGAACACTGAAGCTTTCTTT.

The V gene is TRBV3-1, the J gene TRBJ2-2; no firm D call. V was shortened by 3 bases and J by 2 bases, with 4 bases between the two germline ends. The CDR3 is 13 residues long. Germline values: CDR1 LGHDT, CDR2 YNNKEL (reference sequence). CDR3 sequence (DNA): TGTGCCAGCAGCCATGGTAACACCGGGGAGCTGTTTTTT. Its protein is CASSHGNTGELFF.

This CDR3 is CASSSILAGIVNEQFF. The CDR3 DNA reads as TGTGCCAGCAGTTCAATACTAGCGGGAATAGTAAATGAGCAGTTCTTC. J is TRBJ2-1 and V is TRBV28; 10 nucleotides line up with TRBD2. Germline assignment: CDR1 MDHEN and CDR2 SYDVKM. V was clipped by 4 bases and J by 7 bases; unmatched bases: 10. The length of the CDR3 is 16 residues.

The rearrangement uses TRBV29-1 and TRBJ2-7, with D perhaps assigned TRBD1 or TRBD2 (5 bases each). The V gene's germline CDR1 is SQVTM and CDR2 ANQGSEA. V was pared by 5 bases and J by 0 bases, with 14 bases between. The CDR3 covers 14 residues. The CDR3 bases are TGCAGCGTTAGGGACCGCCTAAGCTCCTACGAGCAGTACTTC. This gives the protein CSVRDRLSSYEQYF.

V usage is TRBV30 and J usage is TRBJ2-1, with 11 bases lining up with TRBD2. The V segment lost 3 bases and the J segment 11 bases; nucleotides outside the gene matches: 9. The CDR3 loop spans 14 amino acids. From germline, CDR1 is GTSNPN and CDR2 SVGIG (reference sequence). The CDR3: CAWRLAGGPQQQFF. The CDR3 coding sequence is TGTGCCTGGAGGTTAGCGGGAGGGCCACAGCAGCAGTTCTTC.

The rearrangement joins TRBV20-1 to TRBJ2-7; perhaps TRBD1 as D (6 bases). The germline V gene has CDR1 DFQATT and CDR2 SNEGSKA (reference sequence). The CDR3 contains 14 residues. The germline V and J ends were trimmed by 4 bases and 0 bases, with 13 bases remaining between them. In nucleotides, the CDR3 is TGCAGTGCTACCCCAGGGGCTGCCTCCTACGAGCAGTACTTC. Its translation: CSATPGAASYEQYF.

The chain employs TRBV5-1 and TRBJ2-3, with 11 bases identical to TRBD2. The junction had 4 bases not matched to a gene; V was cut back by 3 bases and J by 4 bases. CDR3 length: 15 amino acids. Germline-derived CDR1 and CDR2 are SGHRS and YFSETQ. The DNA for the CDR3 is TGCGCCAGCAGCTCGACTAGCGGGGTCGCAGATACGCAGTATTTT. Residues: CASSSTSGVADTQYF.

This clonotype showed up just a few times. V and J are TRBV7-9 and TRBJ1-1; no clear D. This CDR3 is 12 amino acids long. Germline lookup yields CDR1 SEHNR and CDR2 FQNEAQ (reference sequence). The ends were cut back, 5 bases at V and 0 bases at J, with 4 bases in the middle. The CDR3 coding sequence is TGTGCCAGCAGCGTGATGAACACTGAAGCTTTCTTT. Its protein product is CASSVMNTEAFF.

This clonotype was counted only a few times. The rearrangement uses TRBV7-2 and TRBJ2-5, with 7 bases fitting TRBD2. In germline, CDR1 is SGHTA, CDR2 FQGNSA. This CDR3 has 13 residues. After removal of 4 bases from V and 2 bases from J, the junction contained 1 base not matched to a gene. The CDR3 region is CASSWRGQETQYF. CDR3 nucleotide sequence: TGTGCCAGCAGCTGGCGGGGGCAAGAGACCCAGTACTTC.

The CDR3 nucleotides are TGTGCCAGCAGTGGCGGGGTTTGGGAGCAGTACTTC. Translating gives CASSGGVWEQYF. This chain joins TRBV2 and TRBJ2-7; weak D call: TRBD2 (6 bases). CDR1 is SNHLY and CDR2 is FYNNEI in the germline V gene. There are 12 residues in the CDR3. With 4 bases removed from V and 7 bases from J, the gap between germline ends came to 11 bases.

This clonotype was detected a few times. The chain couples TRBV4-3 to TRBJ1-2, with TRBD1 identical over 7 bases. The J segment lost 4 bases and the V segment lost 6 bases, leaving 8 bases of the junction unmatched. The CDR3 length is 14 residues. From germline, CDR1 is LGHNA and CDR2 YSLEER. The CDR3 is CASRPSGGGYGYTF. CDR3 DNA sequence: TGCGCCAGCAGACCCTCAGGGGGGGGCTATGGCTACACCTTC.

This clonotype showed up just a few times. Germline and junction disagree at one end, which may indicate a read error. The chain has TRBV4-1 and TRBJ2-7; 7 nucleotides match TRBD1. The CDR3 is made up of 14 amino acids. Per germline, CDR1 MGHRA and CDR2 YSYEKL. The CDR3 is CASSQGLAGTGVIF. CDR3 sequence (DNA): TGCGCCAGCAGCCAAGGATTGGCTGGAACAGGGGTAATTTTC.

The chain combines TRBV9 with TRBJ2-1; D perhaps matches TRBD2 (6 bases). The CDR3 is 15 amino acids. Trimming removed 2 bases from V and 5 bases from J, with 14 bases in between. CDR1 and CDR2 (germline): SGDLS, YYNGEE. This CDR3 reads CASSVAGSRNNEQFF. The CDR3 nucleotides read TGTGCCAGCAGCGTGGCCGGGAGTCGAAACAATGAGCAGTTCTTC. Supplemented by reference TRBV9 and TRBJ2-1, the full variable domain reads DSGVTQTPKHLITATGQRVTLRCSPRSGDLSVYWYQQSLDQGLQFLIQYYNGEERAKGNILERFSAQQFPDLHSELNLSSLELGDSALYFCASSVAGSRNNEQFFGPGTRLTVL.

This clonotype was detected only a few times. The CDR3 DNA reads TGTGCCAGCAGCCAAGAGGGGAGTAGGAGGAGCACCGGGGAGCTGTTTTTT. This gives the protein CASSQEGSRRSTGELFF. The V call is TRBV4-2, the J call TRBJ2-2, with a possible D match to TRBD2 (5 bases). The germline V and J ends were trimmed by 0 bases and 4 bases, with 15 bases remaining between them. The V gene's germline CDR1 is LGHNA and CDR2 YNFKEQ. CDR3 length equals 17 residues.